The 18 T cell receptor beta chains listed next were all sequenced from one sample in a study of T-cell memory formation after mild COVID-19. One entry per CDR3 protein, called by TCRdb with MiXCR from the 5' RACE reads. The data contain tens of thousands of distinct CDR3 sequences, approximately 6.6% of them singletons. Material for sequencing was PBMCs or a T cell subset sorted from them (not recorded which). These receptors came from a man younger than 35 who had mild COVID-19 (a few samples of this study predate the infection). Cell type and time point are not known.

For the CDR3, the DNA is TGTGCCAGCAGAGAACAGGGTCCTGATGGCTACACCTTC. This gives the protein CASREQGPDGYTF. This chain connects TRBV6-5 to TRBJ1-2, with D tentatively TRBD1 (6 bases). Germline lookup yields CDR1 MNHEY and CDR2 SVGAGI. CDR3 length equals 13 residues. The V end lost 6 bases, the J end lost 6 bases, and 14 bases lay between the germline ends.

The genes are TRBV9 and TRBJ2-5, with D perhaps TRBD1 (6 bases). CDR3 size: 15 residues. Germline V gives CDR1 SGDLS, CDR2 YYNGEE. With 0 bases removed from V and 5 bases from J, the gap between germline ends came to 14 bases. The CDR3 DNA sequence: TGTGCCAGCAGCGTAGAGACAGGTCCGGGGGAGACCCAGTACTTC. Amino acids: CASSVETGPGETQYF.

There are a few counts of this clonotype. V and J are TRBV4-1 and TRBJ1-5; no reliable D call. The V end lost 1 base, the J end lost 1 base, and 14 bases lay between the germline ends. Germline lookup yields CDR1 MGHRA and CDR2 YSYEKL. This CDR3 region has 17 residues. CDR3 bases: TGCGCCAGCAGCCAAGCAAACATGGGTCTGAGCAATCAGCCCCAGCATTTT. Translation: CASSQANMGLSNQPQHF.

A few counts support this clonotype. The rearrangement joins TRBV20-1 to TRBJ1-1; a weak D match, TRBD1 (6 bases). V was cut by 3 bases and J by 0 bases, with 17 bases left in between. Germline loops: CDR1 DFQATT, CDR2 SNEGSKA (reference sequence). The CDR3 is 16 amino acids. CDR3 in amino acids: CSARRGLTGMNTEAFF. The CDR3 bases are TGCAGTGCTAGGAGGGGTCTCACAGGGATGAACACTGAAGCTTTCTTT.

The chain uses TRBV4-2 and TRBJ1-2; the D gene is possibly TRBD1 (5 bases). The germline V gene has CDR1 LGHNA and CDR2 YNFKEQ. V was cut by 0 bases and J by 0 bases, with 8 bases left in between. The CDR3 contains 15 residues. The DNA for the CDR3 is TGTGCCAGCAGCCAAGATCAGGGTGCTAACTATGGCTACACCTTC. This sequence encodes CASSQDQGANYGYTF.

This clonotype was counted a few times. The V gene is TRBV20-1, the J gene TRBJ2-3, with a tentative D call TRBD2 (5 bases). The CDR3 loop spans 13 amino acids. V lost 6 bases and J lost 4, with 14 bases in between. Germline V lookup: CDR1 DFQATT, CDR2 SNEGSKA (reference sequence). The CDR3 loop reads CSALVGRADTQYF. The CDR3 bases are TGCAGTGCCCTGGTAGGGCGGGCAGATACGCAGTATTTT.

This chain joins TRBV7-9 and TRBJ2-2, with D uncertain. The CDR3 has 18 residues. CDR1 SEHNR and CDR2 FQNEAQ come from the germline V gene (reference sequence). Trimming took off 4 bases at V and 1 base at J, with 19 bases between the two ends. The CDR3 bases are TGTGCCAGCAGCTCCCCAGTGGTCCGGCCAGGGAACACCGGGGAGCTGTTTTTT. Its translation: CASSSPVVRPGNTGELFF.

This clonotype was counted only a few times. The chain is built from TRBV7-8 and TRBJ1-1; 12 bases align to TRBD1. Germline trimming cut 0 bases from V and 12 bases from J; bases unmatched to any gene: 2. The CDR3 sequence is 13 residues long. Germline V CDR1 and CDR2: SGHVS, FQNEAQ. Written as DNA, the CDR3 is TGTGCCAGCAGCTTAGCGGGACAGGGGGCGTCTTTCTTT. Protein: CASSLAGQGASFF.

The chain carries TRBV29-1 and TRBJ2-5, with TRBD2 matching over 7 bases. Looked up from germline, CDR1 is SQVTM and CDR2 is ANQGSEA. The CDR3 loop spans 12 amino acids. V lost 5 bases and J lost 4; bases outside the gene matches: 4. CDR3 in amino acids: CSVRLAAETQYF. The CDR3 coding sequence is TGCAGCGTTAGACTAGCTGCAGAGACCCAGTACTTC.

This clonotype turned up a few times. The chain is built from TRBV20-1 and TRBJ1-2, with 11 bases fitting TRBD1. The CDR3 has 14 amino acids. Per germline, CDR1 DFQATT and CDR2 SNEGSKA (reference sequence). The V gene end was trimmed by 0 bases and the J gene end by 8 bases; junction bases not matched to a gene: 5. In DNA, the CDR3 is TGCAGTGCTAGAGATCAGGGACAGGGGGAAGGCTACACCTTC. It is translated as CSARDQGQGEGYTF.

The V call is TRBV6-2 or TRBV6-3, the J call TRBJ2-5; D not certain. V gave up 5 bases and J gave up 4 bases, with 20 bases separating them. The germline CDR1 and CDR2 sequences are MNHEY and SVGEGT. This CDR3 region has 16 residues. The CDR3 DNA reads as TGTGCCAGCAGTCGCAGTCTCACCGGAAGGCCAGAGACCCAGTACTTC. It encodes CASSRSLTGRPETQYF.

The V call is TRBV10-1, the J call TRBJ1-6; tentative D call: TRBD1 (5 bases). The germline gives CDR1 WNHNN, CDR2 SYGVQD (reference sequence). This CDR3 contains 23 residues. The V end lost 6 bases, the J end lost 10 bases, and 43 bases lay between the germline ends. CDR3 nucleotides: TGCGCCAGCAGGAAGGTCCAGGGAGTTGAGCCTTTTCCCGCTTTTGGTATTCGCTCACCCCTCCACTTT. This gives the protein CASRKVQGVEPFPAFGIRSPLHF.

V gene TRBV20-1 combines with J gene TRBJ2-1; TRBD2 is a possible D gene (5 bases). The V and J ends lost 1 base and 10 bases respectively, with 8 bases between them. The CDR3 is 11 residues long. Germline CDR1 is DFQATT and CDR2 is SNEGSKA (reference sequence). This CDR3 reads CSARAPGEQFF. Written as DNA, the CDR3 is TGCAGTGCTAGAGCCCCGGGGGAGCAGTTCTTC.

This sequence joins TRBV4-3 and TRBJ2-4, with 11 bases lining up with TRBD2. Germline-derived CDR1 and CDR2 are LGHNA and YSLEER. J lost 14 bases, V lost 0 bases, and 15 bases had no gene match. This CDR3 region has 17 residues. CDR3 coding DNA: TGCGCCAGCAGCCAAGATCATGTAGCGGGGGGGCCTTTGGCTAAGTACTTC. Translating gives CASSQDHVAGGPLAKYF.

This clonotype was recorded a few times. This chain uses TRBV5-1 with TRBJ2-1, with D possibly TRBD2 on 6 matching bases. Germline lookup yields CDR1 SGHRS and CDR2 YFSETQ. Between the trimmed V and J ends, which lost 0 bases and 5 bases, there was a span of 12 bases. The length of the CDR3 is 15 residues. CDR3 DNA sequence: TGCGCCAGCAGCTTGGCCCCAGGAGGGAACAATGAGCAGTTCTTC. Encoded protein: CASSLAPGGNNEQFF.

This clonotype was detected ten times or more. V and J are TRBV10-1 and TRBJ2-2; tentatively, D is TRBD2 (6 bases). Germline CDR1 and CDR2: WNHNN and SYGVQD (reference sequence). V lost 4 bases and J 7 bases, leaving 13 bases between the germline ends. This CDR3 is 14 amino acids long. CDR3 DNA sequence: TGCGCCAGCAGTGTGGCAGGGCGGGACGGGGAGCTGTTTTTT. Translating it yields CASSVAGRDGELFF.

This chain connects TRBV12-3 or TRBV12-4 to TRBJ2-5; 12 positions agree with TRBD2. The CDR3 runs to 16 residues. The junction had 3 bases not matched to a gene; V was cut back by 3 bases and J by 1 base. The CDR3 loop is CASSFLAGGSQETQYF. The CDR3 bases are TGTGCCAGCAGTTTTCTAGCGGGGGGGTCCCAAGAGACCCAGTACTTC.

The DNA of the CDR3 is TGCGCCAGCAGCTTGGGTGGGACAGGGCCCTATGGCTACACCTTC. Translation: CASSLGGTGPYGYTF. The V call is TRBV5-1, the J call TRBJ1-2; 9 nucleotides match TRBD1. V was pared by 0 bases and J by 4 bases, with 4 bases of the junction left unmatched. Germline values: CDR1 SGHRS, CDR2 YFSETQ. The CDR3 contains 15 residues.